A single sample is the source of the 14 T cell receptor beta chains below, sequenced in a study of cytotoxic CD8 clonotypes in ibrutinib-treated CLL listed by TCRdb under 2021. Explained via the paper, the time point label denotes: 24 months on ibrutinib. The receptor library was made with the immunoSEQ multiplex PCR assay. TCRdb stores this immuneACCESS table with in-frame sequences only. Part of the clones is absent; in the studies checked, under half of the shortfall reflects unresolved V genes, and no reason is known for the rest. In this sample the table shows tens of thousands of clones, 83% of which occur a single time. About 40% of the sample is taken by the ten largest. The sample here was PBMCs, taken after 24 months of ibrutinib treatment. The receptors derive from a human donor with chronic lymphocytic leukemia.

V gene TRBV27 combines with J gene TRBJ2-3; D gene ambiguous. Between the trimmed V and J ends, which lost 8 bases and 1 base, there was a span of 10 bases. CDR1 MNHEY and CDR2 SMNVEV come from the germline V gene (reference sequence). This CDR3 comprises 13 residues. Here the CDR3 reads CASRGSGTDTQYF. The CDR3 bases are TGTGCCAGCCGCGGCTCCGGCACAGATACGCAGTATTTT.

The CDR3 spells CASGHRMNFFETQYF. The CDR3 DNA is TGTGCCAGCGGCCACAGGATGAACTTTTTTGAGACCCAGTACTTC. The chain carries TRBV28 and TRBJ2-5; TRBD1 might be the D (5 bases). This CDR3 comprises 15 residues. The V and J ends lost 8 bases and 5 bases respectively, with 21 bases between them. The germline gives CDR1 MDHEN, CDR2 SYDVKM.

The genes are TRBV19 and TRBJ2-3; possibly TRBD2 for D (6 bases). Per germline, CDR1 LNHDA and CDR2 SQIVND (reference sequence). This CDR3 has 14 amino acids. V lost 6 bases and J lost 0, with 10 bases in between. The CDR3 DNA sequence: TGTGCCAGTAGCGCTAGCGTGAGCACAGATACGCAGTATTTT. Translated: CASSASVSTDTQYF.

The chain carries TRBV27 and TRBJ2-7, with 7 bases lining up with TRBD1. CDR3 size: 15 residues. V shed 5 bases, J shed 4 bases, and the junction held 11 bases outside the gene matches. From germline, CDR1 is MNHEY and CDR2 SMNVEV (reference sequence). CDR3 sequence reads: CASSPRTGLGYEQYF. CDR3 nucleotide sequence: TGTGCCAGCAGTCCTCGGACAGGATTGGGGTACGAGCAGTACTTC.

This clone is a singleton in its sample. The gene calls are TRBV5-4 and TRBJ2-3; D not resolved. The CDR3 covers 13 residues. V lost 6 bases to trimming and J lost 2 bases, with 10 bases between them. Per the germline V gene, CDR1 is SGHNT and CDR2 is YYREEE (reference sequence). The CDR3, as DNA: TGTGCCAGCAACCCCATTTCCACAGATACGCAGTATTTT. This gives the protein CASNPISTDTQYF.

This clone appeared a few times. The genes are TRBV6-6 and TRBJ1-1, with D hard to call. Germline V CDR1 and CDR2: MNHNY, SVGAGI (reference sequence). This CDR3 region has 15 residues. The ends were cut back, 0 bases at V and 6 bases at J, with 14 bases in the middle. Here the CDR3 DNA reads TGTGCCAGCAGTTACTCGACTTCCGAGGGCGCTGAAGCTTTCTTT. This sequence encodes CASSYSTSEGAEAFF.

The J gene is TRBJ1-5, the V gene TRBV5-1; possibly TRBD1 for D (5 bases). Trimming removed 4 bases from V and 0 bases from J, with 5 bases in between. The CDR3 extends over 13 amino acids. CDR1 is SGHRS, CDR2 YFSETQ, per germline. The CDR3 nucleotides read TGCGCCAGCAGCCAGGGTAGCAATCAGCCCCAGCATTTT. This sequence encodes CASSQGSNQPQHF.

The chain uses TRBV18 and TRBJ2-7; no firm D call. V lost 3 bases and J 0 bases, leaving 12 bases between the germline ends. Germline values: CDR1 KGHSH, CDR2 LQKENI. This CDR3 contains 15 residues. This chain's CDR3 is CASSPGFSNSYEQYF. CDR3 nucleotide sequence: TGTGCCAGCTCACCGGGTTTCTCTAACTCCTACGAGCAGTACTTC.

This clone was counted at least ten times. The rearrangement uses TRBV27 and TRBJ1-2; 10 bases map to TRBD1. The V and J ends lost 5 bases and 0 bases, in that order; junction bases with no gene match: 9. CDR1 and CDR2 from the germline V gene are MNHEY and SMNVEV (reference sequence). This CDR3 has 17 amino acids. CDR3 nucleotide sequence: TGTGCCAGCAGTGCCAATACGGACAGGGGGGCTAACTATGGCTACACCTTC. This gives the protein CASSANTDRGANYGYTF.

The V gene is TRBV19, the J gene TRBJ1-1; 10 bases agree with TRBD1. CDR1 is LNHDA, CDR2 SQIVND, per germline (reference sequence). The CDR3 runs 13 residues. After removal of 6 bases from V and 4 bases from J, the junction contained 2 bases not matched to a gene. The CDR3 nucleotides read TGTGCCAGTAGGACAGGGGGCTTCACTGAAGCTTTCTTT. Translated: CASRTGGFTEAFF.

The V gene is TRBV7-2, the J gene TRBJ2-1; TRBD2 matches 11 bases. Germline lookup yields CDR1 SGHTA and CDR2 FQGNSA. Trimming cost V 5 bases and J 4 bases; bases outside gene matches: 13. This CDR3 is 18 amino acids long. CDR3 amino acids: CASSLRSGTSGTYNEQFF. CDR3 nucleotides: TGTGCCAGCAGCCTACGATCCGGGACTAGCGGCACTTACAATGAGCAGTTCTTC.

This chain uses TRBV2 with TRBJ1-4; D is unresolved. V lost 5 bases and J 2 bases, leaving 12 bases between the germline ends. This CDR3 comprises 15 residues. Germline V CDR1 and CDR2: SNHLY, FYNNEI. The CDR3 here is CASSSWSYTNEKLFF. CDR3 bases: TGTGCCAGCAGTTCATGGAGCTATACTAATGAAAAACTGTTTTTT.

As DNA, the CDR3 is TGTGCCAGCAGCTCAAGACTAGCGGGAGGGCCATTACAATCCTACGAGCAGTACTTC. Residues: CASSSRLAGGPLQSYEQYF. The rearrangement links TRBV7-2 to TRBJ2-7, with 14 bases identical to TRBD2. The CDR3 is made up of 19 amino acids. CDR1 is SGHTA, CDR2 FQGNSA, per germline. V dropped 4 bases and J dropped 1; count of bases not matched to a gene: 12. Using reference TRBV7-2 and TRBJ2-7 for the parts outside the CDR3, the full variable domain is GAGVSQSPSNKVTEKGKDVELRCDPISGHTALYWYRQSLGQGLEFLIYFQGNSAPDKSGLPSDRFSAERTGGSVSTLTIQRTQQEDSAVYLCASSSRLAGGPLQSYEQYFGPGTRLTVT.

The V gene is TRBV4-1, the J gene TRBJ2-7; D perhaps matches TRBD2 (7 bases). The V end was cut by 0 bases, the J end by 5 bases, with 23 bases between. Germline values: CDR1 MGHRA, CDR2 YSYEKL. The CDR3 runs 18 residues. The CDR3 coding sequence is TGCGCCAGCAGCCAAGATCGTGGAGGGGGAGGGTCTTCTAACGAGCAGTACTTC. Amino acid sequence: CASSQDRGGGGSSNEQYF.